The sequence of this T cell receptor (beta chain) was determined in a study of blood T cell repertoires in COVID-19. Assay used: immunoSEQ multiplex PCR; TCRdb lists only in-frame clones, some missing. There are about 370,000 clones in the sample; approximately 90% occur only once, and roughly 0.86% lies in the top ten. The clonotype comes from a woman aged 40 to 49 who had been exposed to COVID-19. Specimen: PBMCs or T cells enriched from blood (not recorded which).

CDR3 loop: CASIRQGTATNEKLFF. DNA of the CDR3: TGTGCCAGCATTAGACAGGGAACTGCAACTAATGAAAAACTGTTTTTT. V gene TRBV2 combines with J gene TRBJ1-4, with TRBD1 matching over 7 bases. From germline, CDR1 is SNHLY and CDR2 FYNNEI. The CDR3 covers 16 residues. Trimming at V came to 7 bases and at J to 0 bases, leaving 8 bases not matched to a gene.